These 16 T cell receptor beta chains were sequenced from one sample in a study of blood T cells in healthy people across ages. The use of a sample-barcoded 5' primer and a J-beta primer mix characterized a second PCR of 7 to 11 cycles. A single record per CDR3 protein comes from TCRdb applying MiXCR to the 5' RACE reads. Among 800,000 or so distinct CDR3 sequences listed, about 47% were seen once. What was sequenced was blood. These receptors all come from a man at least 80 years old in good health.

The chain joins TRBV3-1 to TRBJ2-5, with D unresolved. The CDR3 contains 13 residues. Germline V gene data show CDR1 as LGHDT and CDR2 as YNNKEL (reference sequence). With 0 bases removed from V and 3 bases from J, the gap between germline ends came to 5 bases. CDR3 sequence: CASSQEGKETQYF. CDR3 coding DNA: TGTGCCAGCAGCCAAGAGGGGAAAGAGACCCAGTACTTC.

Here the CDR3 reads CSAEDPYGYTF. DNA for the CDR3: TGCAGCGCCGAGGACCCCTATGGCTACACCTTC. The J gene is TRBJ1-2, the V gene TRBV29-1; D is ambiguous. This CDR3 contains 11 residues. The germline V and J ends were trimmed by 7 bases and 4 bases, with 10 bases remaining between them. Germline values: CDR1 SQVTM, CDR2 ANQGSEA. The whole variable domain, filled in from reference TRBV29-1 and TRBJ1-2, reads SAVISQKPSRDICQRGTSLTIQCQVDSQVTMMFWYRQQPGQSLTLIATANQGSEATYESGFVIDKFPISRPNLTFSTLTVSNMSPEDSSIYLCSAEDPYGYTFGSGTRLTVV.

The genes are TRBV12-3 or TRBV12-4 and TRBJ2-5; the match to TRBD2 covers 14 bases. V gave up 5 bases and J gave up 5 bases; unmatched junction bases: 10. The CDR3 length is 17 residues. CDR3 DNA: TGTGCCAGCAGTCCCGGGACTAGCGGGAGTTTAAGGGAGACCCAGTACTTC. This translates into CASSPGTSGSLRETQYF.

The CDR3 sequence is CASSSQGVISYEQYF. The CDR3 DNA reads as TGTGCCAGCAGCTCCCAGGGGGTCATTTCCTACGAGCAGTACTTC. The chain is built from TRBV12-3 or TRBV12-4 and TRBJ2-7; TRBD1 aligns across 7 bases. The CDR3 consists of 15 residues. Trimming cost V 6 bases and J 1 base; bases outside gene matches: 9.

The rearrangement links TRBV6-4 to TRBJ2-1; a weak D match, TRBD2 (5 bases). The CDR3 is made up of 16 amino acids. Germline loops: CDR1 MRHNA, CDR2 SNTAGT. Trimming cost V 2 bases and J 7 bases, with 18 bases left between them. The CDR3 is CASSDEYGKGSNEQFF. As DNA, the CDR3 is TGTGCCAGCAGTGACGAGTACGGAAAAGGGAGTAATGAGCAGTTCTTC.

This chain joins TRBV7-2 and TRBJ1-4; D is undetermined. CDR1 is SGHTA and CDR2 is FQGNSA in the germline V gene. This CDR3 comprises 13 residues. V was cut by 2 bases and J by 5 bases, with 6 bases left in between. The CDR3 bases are TGTGCCAGCAGCTTACCTGAGAATGAAAAACTGTTTTTT. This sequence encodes CASSLPENEKLFF.

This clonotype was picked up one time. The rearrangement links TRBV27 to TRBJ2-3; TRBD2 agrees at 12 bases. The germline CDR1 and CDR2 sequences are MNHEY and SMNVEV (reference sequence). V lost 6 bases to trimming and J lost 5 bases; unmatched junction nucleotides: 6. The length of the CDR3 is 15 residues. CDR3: CASSRGLAGLDTQYF. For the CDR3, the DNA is TGTGCCAGCAGCCGAGGACTAGCGGGATTAGATACGCAGTATTTT.

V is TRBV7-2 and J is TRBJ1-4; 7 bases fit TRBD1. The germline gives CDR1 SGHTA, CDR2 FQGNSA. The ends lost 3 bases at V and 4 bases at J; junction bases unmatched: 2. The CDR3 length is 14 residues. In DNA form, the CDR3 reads TGTGCCAGCAGCTTGGGACAGAATAATGAAAAACTGTTTTTT. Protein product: CASSLGQNNEKLFF.

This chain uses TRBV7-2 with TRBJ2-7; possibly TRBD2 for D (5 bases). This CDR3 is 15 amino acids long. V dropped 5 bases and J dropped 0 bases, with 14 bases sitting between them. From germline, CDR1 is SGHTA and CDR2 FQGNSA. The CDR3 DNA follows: TGTGCCAGCAGCAGCTTCGGAGGCCTCTCCTACGAGCAGTACTTC. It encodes CASSSFGGLSYEQYF.

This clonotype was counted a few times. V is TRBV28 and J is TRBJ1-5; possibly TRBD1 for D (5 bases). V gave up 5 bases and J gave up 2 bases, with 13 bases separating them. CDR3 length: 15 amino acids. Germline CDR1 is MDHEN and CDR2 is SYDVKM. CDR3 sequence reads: CASSRQGHGNQPQHF. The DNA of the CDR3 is TGTGCCAGCAGTCGGCAGGGCCATGGCAATCAGCCCCAGCATTTT.

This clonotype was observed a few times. The CDR3 coding sequence is TGTGCCAGCAGTGCGGCAGGGGCACATGGAAACACCATATATTTT. Its translation is CASSAAGAHGNTIYF. J is TRBJ1-3 and V is TRBV6-1, with D possibly being TRBD1 (6 bases). Germline V CDR1 and CDR2: MNHNS, SASEGT. The CDR3 consists of 15 residues. Trimming cost V 4 bases and J 3 bases, with 13 bases left between them.

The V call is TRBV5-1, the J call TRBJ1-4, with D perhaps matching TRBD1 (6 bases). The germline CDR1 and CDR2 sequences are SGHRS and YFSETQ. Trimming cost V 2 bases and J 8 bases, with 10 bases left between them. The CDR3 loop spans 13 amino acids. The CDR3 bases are TGCGCCAGCAGCTTCGGGACACTCGAAAAACTGTTTTTT. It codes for CASSFGTLEKLFF.

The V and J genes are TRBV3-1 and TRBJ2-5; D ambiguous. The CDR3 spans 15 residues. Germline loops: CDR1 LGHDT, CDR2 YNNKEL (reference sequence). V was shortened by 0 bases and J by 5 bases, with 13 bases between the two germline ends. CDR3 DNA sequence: TGTGCCAGCAGCCAAGAGGCCTCAGGTGGGGAGACCCAGTACTTC. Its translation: CASSQEASGGETQYF.

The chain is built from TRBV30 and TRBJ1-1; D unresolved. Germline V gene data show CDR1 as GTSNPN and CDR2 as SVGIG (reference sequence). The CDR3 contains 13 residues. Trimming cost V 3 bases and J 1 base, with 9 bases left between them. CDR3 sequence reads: CAWRRRANTEAFF. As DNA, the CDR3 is TGTGCCTGGAGGAGGAGAGCGAACACTGAAGCTTTCTTT.

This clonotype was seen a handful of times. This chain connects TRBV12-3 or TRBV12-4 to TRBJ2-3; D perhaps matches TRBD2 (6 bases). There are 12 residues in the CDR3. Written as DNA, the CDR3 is TGTGCAGTGGGGCAGGGCGGGAATACGCAGTATTTT. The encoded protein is CAVGQGGNTQYF.

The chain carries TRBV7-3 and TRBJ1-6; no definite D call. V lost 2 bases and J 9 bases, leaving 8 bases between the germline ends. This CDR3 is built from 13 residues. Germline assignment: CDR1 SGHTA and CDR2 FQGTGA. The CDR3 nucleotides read TGTGCCAGCAGCTTAGAGCGGACTTCACCCCTCCACTTT. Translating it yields CASSLERTSPLHF.